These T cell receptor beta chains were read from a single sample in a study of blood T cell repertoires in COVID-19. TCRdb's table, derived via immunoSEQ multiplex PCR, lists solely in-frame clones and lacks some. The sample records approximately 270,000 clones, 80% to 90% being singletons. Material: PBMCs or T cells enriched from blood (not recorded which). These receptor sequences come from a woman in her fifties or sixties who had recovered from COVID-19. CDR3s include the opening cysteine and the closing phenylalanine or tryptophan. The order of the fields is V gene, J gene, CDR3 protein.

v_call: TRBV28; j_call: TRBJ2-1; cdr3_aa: CASSSTSGRRYEQFF
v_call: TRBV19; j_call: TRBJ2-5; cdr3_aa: CASSIAGGYQETQYF
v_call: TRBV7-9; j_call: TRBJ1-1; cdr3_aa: CASSHRDLGDTEAFF
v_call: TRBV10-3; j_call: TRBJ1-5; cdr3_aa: CAISGSRGSSNQPQHF
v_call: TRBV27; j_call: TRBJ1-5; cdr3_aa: CASSPARLTGQPQHF
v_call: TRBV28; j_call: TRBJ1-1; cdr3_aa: CASSSPGDSKNTEAFF
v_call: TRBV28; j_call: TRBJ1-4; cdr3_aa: CASSSWTGQWGREKLFF
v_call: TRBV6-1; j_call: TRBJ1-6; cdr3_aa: CASSPLGPRDSPLHF
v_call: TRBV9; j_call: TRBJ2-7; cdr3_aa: CASSVAPGQGGEQYF
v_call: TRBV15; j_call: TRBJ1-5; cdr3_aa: CATSPGGTNQPQHF
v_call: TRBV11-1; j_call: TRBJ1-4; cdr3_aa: CASSFRQGDEKLFF
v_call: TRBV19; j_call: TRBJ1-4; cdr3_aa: CASTEGFHEKLFF
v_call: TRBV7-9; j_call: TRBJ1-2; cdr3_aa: CASSSLTGGSAFYTF
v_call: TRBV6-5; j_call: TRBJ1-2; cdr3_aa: CASSYVRTGGTNGYTF
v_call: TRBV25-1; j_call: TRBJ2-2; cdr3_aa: CASKQDSGLAGTGELFF
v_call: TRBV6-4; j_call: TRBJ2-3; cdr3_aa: CASSLTSTGADTQYF
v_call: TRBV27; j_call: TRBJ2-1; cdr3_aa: CASSPRALAGGLGLDEQFF
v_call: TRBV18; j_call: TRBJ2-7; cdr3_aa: CASSPTTGGASYEQYF
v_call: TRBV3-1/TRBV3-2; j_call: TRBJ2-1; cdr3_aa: CASSQETPGLVYNEQFF
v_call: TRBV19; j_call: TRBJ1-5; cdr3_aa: CASSPLGQNHQPQHF
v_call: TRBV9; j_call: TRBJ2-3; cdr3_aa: CASSVTGLTITDTQYF
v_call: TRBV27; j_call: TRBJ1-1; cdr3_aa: CASSKGGALNTEAFF
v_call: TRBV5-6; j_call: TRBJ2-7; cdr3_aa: CASSLAGSYEQYF
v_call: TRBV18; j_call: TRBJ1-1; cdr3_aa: CASSPEGDIAEAFF
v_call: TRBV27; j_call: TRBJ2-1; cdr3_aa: CASEWRQGARKEQFF
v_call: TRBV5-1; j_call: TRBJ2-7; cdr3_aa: CASSVGLAGGLYDEQYF
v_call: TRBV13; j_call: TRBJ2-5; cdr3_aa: CASSFGSGRGVETQYF
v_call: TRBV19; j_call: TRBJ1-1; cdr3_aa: CASSIGSRNTEAFF
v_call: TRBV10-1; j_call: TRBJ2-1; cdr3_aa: CASSGVGALSYNEQFF
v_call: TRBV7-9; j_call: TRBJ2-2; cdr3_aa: CASSRTSGSSGELFF
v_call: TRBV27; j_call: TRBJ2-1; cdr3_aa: CASTSWEGRSYNEQFF
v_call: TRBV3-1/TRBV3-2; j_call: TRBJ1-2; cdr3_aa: CASSQAGVAGYTF
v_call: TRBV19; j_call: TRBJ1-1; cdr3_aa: CASSIWSLVDTEAFF
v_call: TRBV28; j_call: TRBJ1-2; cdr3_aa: CASRTGTGVSSFYGYTF
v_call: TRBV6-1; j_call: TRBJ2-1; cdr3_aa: CASSGGTSGLNNEQFF
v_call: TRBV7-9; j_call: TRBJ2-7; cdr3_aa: CASSLDGREWF
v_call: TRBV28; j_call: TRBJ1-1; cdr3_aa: CASSLGTGQSAFF
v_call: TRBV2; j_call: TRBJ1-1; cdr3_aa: CASSPHGGNTEAFF
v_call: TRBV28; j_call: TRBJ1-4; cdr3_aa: CASSSLDRARGKLFF
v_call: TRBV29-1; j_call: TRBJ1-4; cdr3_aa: CSVEEVGEKLFF
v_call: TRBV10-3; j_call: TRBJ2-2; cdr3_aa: CAMTSVKDTGELFF